The clone carrying this T cell receptor (beta chain) has just a few counts. This sample is part of a study of blood T cell repertoires in COVID-19. Looking at the study overall: COVID-19 samples, acute and convalescent, were from the United States, Italy and Spain. The cDNA or gDNA used as material had been derived from T cells, B-cell-depleted T cells, or PBMCs.

V lost 4 bases, J lost 3 bases, and 7 bases stayed unmatched. Germline values: CDR1 SGHDT, CDR2 YYEEEE. The CDR3 covers 16 residues. Study processing details: For nucleated cells, counts were estimated from reference gene primer amplification. Sequenced by immunoSEQ multiplex PCR; TCRdb stores in-frame clones only, minus some. For V, J and clone size, that table is used; D and trimming come from the DNA. The sample has more than 250,000 clones, over 75% seen once. Sequenced: peripheral blood. The origin of this receptor is a man in his forties or fifties with active or convalescent COVID-19. This chain connects TRBV5-6 to TRBJ1-4, with 9 bases that match TRBD1. CDR3 DNA: TGTGCCAGCAGCCGTACCGGGACAGGGTCTAATGAAAAACTGTTTTTT. This translates into CASSRTGTGSNEKLFF. The full variable domain, in which reference TRBV5-6 and TRBJ1-4 provide the parts outside the CDR3, is DAGVTQSPTHLIKTRGQQVTLRCSPKSGHDTVSWYQQALGQGPQFIFQYYEEEERQRGNFPDRFSGHQFPNYSSELNVNALLLGDSALYLCASSRTGTGSNEKLFFGSGTQLSVL.